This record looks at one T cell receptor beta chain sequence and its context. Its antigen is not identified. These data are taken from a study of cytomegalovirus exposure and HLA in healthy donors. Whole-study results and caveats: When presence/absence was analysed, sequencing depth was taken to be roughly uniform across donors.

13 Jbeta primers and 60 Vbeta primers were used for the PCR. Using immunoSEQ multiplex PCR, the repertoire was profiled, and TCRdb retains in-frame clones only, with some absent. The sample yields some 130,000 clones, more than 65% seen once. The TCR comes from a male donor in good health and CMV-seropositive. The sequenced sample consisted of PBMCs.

The CDR3 sequence is CASSRGLADYNEQFF. CDR3 DNA sequence: TGTGCCAGTAGTAGGGGACTAGCGGATTACAATGAGCAGTTCTTC. The chain links TRBV19 to TRBJ2-1, with 11 nucleotides matching TRBD2. The CDR3 sequence is 15 residues long. CDR1 is LNHDA and CDR2 is SQIVND in the germline V gene (reference sequence). J was trimmed by 4 bases and V by 4 bases; bases with no gene match: 3.